This T cell receptor beta chain was recovered during a study of blood T cell repertoires in COVID-19. The CDR3 is 16 residues long. V was pared by 3 bases and J by 0 bases, with 7 bases of the junction left unmatched. Germline V lookup: CDR1 MNHEY, CDR2 SMNVEV (reference sequence). Here immunoSEQ multiplex PCR was the method, and the copy in TCRdb shows in-frame clones only, minus some. The table has about 300,000 clones, about nine tenths seen once; the top ten hold approximately 1.5%. Specimen: peripheral blood. This chain joins TRBV27 and TRBJ1-1; 7 bases match TRBD1. The sequence was collected from a middle-aged woman who had recovered from COVID-19. The CDR3 spells CASSFGQAGMNTEAFF. In DNA, the CDR3 is TGTGCCAGCAGTTTCGGACAGGCGGGAATGAACACTGAAGCTTTCTTT.